This T cell receptor beta chain stems from a study of blood T cell repertoires in COVID-19. About the study: Italy, Spain and the United States were the sources of the convalescent and acute COVID-19 samples.

CDR3 length: 13 residues. CDR1 is LGHDT and CDR2 is YNNKEL in the germline V gene (reference sequence). Trimming shortened V by 3 bases and J by 8 bases, and 13 bases separated the two germline ends. Method: immunoSEQ multiplex PCR; TCRdb's copy keeps in-frame clones and lacks some. Of approximately 45,000 clones listed, about 85% are singletons. The origin of this receptor is a human donor in a cohort sampled during active COVID-19. The chain has TRBV3-1 (or the pseudogene TRBV3-2) and TRBJ1-2; maybe TRBD1 (5 bases). Material for sequencing was peripheral blood. CDR3 sequence (DNA): TGTGCCAGCAGCCAGCAGGGTACGTACGGCTACACCTTC. Amino acid sequence: CASSQQGTYGYTF.